The table lists the clone carrying this TCR beta chain with many counts. Graves' hyperthyroidism is called stable when ophthalmopathy does not progress within 18 months. Hyperthyroidism in the patients, aged 18 to 65, was newly diagnosed and under 2 months in duration. Reasons for excluding patients were uncontrolled infection, other autoimmune disease, pregnancy or lactation. The data derive from a study of T cells in Graves' hyperthyroidism and ophthalmopathy. CDR1 and CDR2 from the germline V gene are DFQATT and SNEGSKA (reference sequence). The CDR3 is 12 amino acids. The V gene lost 1 base and the J gene lost 8 bases, with 9 bases spanning the gap. Researchers amplified the TCR beta CDR3 regions from RNA transcripts. First-round RT-PCR targeting the TCR CDR3 was performed with the HTBI primer set. TCRdb reprocessed the multiplex PCR reads via MiXCR and lists one record per CDR3 protein. Of around 420,000 distinct CDR3 sequences detected, around 13% appear once; the ten largest clones hold roughly 4.8%.

The sample was blood. The TCR originated in a young woman with Graves' hyperthyroidism. V and J are TRBV20-1 and TRBJ1-5; no firm D call. This CDR3 reads CSARGGMEPQHF. CDR3 bases: TGCAGTGCTAGAGGCGGGATGGAGCCCCAGCATTTT.